This entry features one T cell receptor beta chain sequence. This entry belongs to a study of cytomegalovirus exposure and HLA in healthy donors. The V end was cut by 4 bases, the J end by 1 base, with 7 bases between. CDR3 size: 13 residues. CDR1 is LGHNA and CDR2 is YNFKEQ in the germline V gene. 13 Jbeta primers and 60 Vbeta primers were used for the PCR. TCRdb's copy holds only in-frame clones and misses some; the assay was immunoSEQ multiplex PCR. The data contain about 200,000 clones, approximately 86% of them singletons. This TCR was recovered from a woman in her twenties or thirties in good health and CMV-seronegative. What was sequenced was PBMCs. This chain uses TRBV4-2 with TRBJ1-1, with TRBD1 as a possible D gene (5 bases). CDR3 in DNA: TGTGCCAGCAGCCCTACAGGGAACACTGAAGCTTTCTTT. It codes for CASSPTGNTEAFF.